This is a list of T cell receptor beta chains from one sample in a study of T cells after yellow fever vaccination. MiXCR was run by TCRdb on the 5' RACE reads, yielding one entry per CDR3 protein. The sample has roughly 300,000 distinct CDR3 sequences; about 6.9% are singletons. The sequenced sample was PBMCs, obtained more than 40 days after the first yellow fever vaccination. The origin of the receptors is a man aged 18 to 35 who received the YFV17D yellow fever vaccine. Each CDR3 is given with its conserved first and last residue. The order of the fields is CDR3 length, D gene, V gene, J gene, clone size, CDR3 DNA, CDR3 protein. The D gene is left open where the match is weak. Clone sizes are given selectively: once, few, many, or a class where the clone is expanded.

len: 17; d_gene: TRBD1; v_gene: TRBV7-6; j_gene: TRBJ1-2; abundance: .; CDR3nt: TGTGCCAGCAGCTTCAACCCGACAACAGGGGCCCCCTATGGCTACACCTTC; CDR3aa: CASSFNPTTGAPYGYTF
len: 14; d_gene: .; v_gene: TRBV12-3/TRBV12-4; j_gene: TRBJ1-1; abundance: few; CDR3nt: TGTGCCAGCAGTTTATGGCGCGGGAACACTGAAGCTTTCTTT; CDR3aa: CASSLWRGNTEAFF
len: 15; d_gene: TRBD1; v_gene: TRBV7-9; j_gene: TRBJ1-5; abundance: few; CDR3nt: TGTGCCAGCAGCCCCGGACAGGCTGGGAATCAGCCCCAGCATTTT; CDR3aa: CASSPGQAGNQPQHF
len: 14; d_gene: .; v_gene: TRBV4-3; j_gene: TRBJ1-1; abundance: many; CDR3nt: TGCGCCAGCAGCCGCCATACTTCGAACACTGAAGCTTTCTTT; CDR3aa: CASSRHTSNTEAFF
len: 14; d_gene: TRBD1; v_gene: TRBV15; j_gene: TRBJ1-1; abundance: .; CDR3nt: TGTGCCACCAGCACCGGACAGGGGATCTGGCGAGCTTTCTTT; CDR3aa: CATSTGQGIWRAFF
len: 13; d_gene: .; v_gene: TRBV6-1; j_gene: TRBJ2-7; abundance: many; CDR3nt: TGTGCCAGCAGACAGGGTTCCCCCTACGAGCAGTACTTC; CDR3aa: CASRQGSPYEQYF
len: 15; d_gene: .; v_gene: TRBV7-2; j_gene: TRBJ2-3; abundance: .; CDR3nt: TGTGCCAGCAGCCCAAACCTTGTAGGGGCAGATACGCAGTATTTT; CDR3aa: CASSPNLVGADTQYF
len: 18; d_gene: TRBD1; v_gene: TRBV2; j_gene: TRBJ2-2; abundance: few; CDR3nt: TGTGCCAGCAGTGAAGGGACAGGGATACCGACGAACACCGGGGAGCTGTTTTTT; CDR3aa: CASSEGTGIPTNTGELFF
len: 15; d_gene: .; v_gene: TRBV7-2; j_gene: TRBJ2-5; abundance: many; CDR3nt: TGTGCCAGCAGCTTAGCGGTGGGGACGGCCGGGACCCAGTACTTC; CDR3aa: CASSLAVGTAGTQYF
len: 15; d_gene: .; v_gene: TRBV4-1; j_gene: TRBJ1-6; abundance: .; CDR3nt: TGCGCCAGCAGCCAGACCACAAAATATAATTCACCCCTCCACTTT; CDR3aa: CASSQTTKYNSPLHF
len: 19; d_gene: .; v_gene: TRBV4-3; j_gene: TRBJ2-7; abundance: many; CDR3nt: TGCGCCAGCAGCCAAGGGAGATCTAGCCGCCCCCCTTCAGCCTACGAGCAGTACTTC; CDR3aa: CASSQGRSSRPPSAYEQYF
len: 13; d_gene: .; v_gene: TRBV6-7; j_gene: TRBJ2-6; abundance: few; CDR3nt: TGTGCCAGCTTAGAATCTGGGGCCAACGTCCTGACTTTC; CDR3aa: CASLESGANVLTF
len: 15; d_gene: TRBD2; v_gene: TRBV5-1; j_gene: TRBJ2-5; abundance: .; CDR3nt: TGCGCCAGCAGCTCGGGACTAGAGTTTCAAGAGACCCAGTACTTC; CDR3aa: CASSSGLEFQETQYF
len: 14; d_gene: .; v_gene: TRBV20-1; j_gene: TRBJ1-3; abundance: few; CDR3nt: TGCAGTGCTAGAGATCCAAAGTCTGGAAACACCATATATTTT; CDR3aa: CSARDPKSGNTIYF
len: 15; d_gene: TRBD1; v_gene: TRBV14; j_gene: TRBJ2-5; abundance: few; CDR3nt: TGTGCCAGCAGCCAAGAACAGGGGCCAGGGGAGACCCAGTACTTC; CDR3aa: CASSQEQGPGETQYF
len: 15; d_gene: TRBD2; v_gene: TRBV28; j_gene: TRBJ2-5; abundance: few; CDR3nt: TGTGCCAGCAGTTCACTAGCGGGGGGGCTTGAGACCCAGTACTTC; CDR3aa: CASSSLAGGLETQYF
len: 14; d_gene: TRBD1; v_gene: TRBV7-3; j_gene: TRBJ2-5; abundance: .; CDR3nt: TGTGCCAGCAGCCCGAGGACAGGGGACGAGACCCAGTACTTC; CDR3aa: CASSPRTGDETQYF
len: 18; d_gene: TRBD1; v_gene: TRBV12-3/TRBV12-4; j_gene: TRBJ2-2; abundance: many; CDR3nt: TGTGCCAGCAGTTTTCCTTTTGGGACAGAGGTGAACACCGGGGAGCTGTTTTTT; CDR3aa: CASSFPFGTEVNTGELFF
len: 14; d_gene: TRBD1; v_gene: TRBV5-1; j_gene: TRBJ1-2; abundance: many; CDR3nt: TGCGCCAGCAGCTTGCGGCAGGGGGCGCGAGGCTACACCTTC; CDR3aa: CASSLRQGARGYTF
len: 18; d_gene: TRBD2; v_gene: TRBV20-1; j_gene: TRBJ2-3; abundance: few; CDR3nt: TGCAGTGCTAGATTTGCGGGACTAGCGGGGGGGGTTGCAGATACGCAGTATTTT; CDR3aa: CSARFAGLAGGVADTQYF
len: 12; d_gene: .; v_gene: TRBV6-4; j_gene: TRBJ2-1; abundance: .; CDR3nt: TGTGCCAGCAGTGACATGGACAATGAGCAGTTCTTC; CDR3aa: CASSDMDNEQFF
len: 17; d_gene: TRBD2; v_gene: TRBV6-1; j_gene: TRBJ2-3; abundance: few; CDR3nt: TGTGCCAGCAGTGCCGGGGGGAGCGGGGGGTTTAGAGATACGCAGTATTTT; CDR3aa: CASSAGGSGGFRDTQYF
len: 14; d_gene: TRBD1; v_gene: TRBV12-3/TRBV12-4; j_gene: TRBJ2-3; abundance: few; CDR3nt: TGTGCCAGCAGTTCTGAACAGGGGATAGATACGCAGTATTTT; CDR3aa: CASSSEQGIDTQYF
len: 17; d_gene: TRBD1; v_gene: TRBV4-1; j_gene: TRBJ2-7; abundance: few; CDR3nt: TGCGCCAGCAGCTTTATCGGAGACAGGGGCTCGTCCTACGAGCAGTACTTC; CDR3aa: CASSFIGDRGSSYEQYF
len: 14; d_gene: .; v_gene: TRBV5-1; j_gene: TRBJ2-3; abundance: few; CDR3nt: TGCGCCAGCAGCCCCTCGGGGCCCACAGATACGCAGTATTTT; CDR3aa: CASSPSGPTDTQYF
len: 15; d_gene: .; v_gene: TRBV6-5; j_gene: TRBJ1-2; abundance: .; CDR3nt: TGTGCCAGCAGTTACGGGCAGGGTTTATTCTATGGCTACACCTTC; CDR3aa: CASSYGQGLFYGYTF
len: 12; d_gene: .; v_gene: TRBV12-5; j_gene: TRBJ1-1; abundance: .; CDR3nt: TGTGCTAGTGGTTTGGAAAACACTGAAGCTTTCTTT; CDR3aa: CASGLENTEAFF
len: 13; d_gene: .; v_gene: TRBV7-2; j_gene: TRBJ1-2; abundance: .; CDR3nt: TGTGCCAGCAGCTTATTTGAGGGCGGAGGCTACACCTTC; CDR3aa: CASSLFEGGGYTF
len: 13; d_gene: TRBD1; v_gene: TRBV7-2; j_gene: TRBJ2-7; abundance: few; CDR3nt: TGTGCCAGCAGCCCAGCAGGGGGCTACGAGCAGTACTTC; CDR3aa: CASSPAGGYEQYF
len: 16; d_gene: .; v_gene: TRBV21-1; j_gene: TRBJ1-5; abundance: many; CDR3nt: TGTGCCAGCAGGCTACAGGGGGAGGGTACCAATCAGCCCCAGCATTTT; CDR3aa: CASRLQGEGTNQPQHF
len: 11; d_gene: .; v_gene: TRBV29-1; j_gene: TRBJ2-1; abundance: few; CDR3nt: TGCAGCGTAAATTCTTACAATGAGCAGTTCTTC; CDR3aa: CSVNSYNEQFF
len: 17; d_gene: .; v_gene: TRBV3-1; j_gene: TRBJ2-6; abundance: few; CDR3nt: TGTGCCAGCAGCCGAAGCGCCACCACCTCTGGGGCCAACGTCCTGACTTTC; CDR3aa: CASSRSATTSGANVLTF
len: 18; d_gene: TRBD2; v_gene: TRBV4-2; j_gene: TRBJ2-3; abundance: .; CDR3nt: TGTGCCAGCAGCCCGGCGACTAGCGGGGGGCTTAGCACAGATACGCAGTATTTT; CDR3aa: CASSPATSGGLSTDTQYF
len: 13; d_gene: .; v_gene: TRBV30; j_gene: TRBJ1-1; abundance: many; CDR3nt: TGTGCCTGGAGGCGGGAACTGAACACTGAAGCTTTCTTT; CDR3aa: CAWRRELNTEAFF
len: 14; d_gene: .; v_gene: TRBV7-9; j_gene: TRBJ2-3; abundance: few; CDR3nt: TGTGCCAGCAGCTCTTTGATTCGCACAGATACGCAGTATTTT; CDR3aa: CASSSLIRTDTQYF
len: 13; d_gene: .; v_gene: TRBV28; j_gene: TRBJ2-1; abundance: .; CDR3nt: TGTGCCAGCAATACGGGGCCCCGGGATGAGCAGTTCTTC; CDR3aa: CASNTGPRDEQFF
len: 15; d_gene: .; v_gene: TRBV7-2; j_gene: TRBJ2-7; abundance: few; CDR3nt: TGTGCCAGCAGCCTTCGTGGGGGCAACTCCTACGAGCAGTACTTC; CDR3aa: CASSLRGGNSYEQYF
len: 13; d_gene: .; v_gene: TRBV7-2; j_gene: TRBJ2-5; abundance: .; CDR3nt: TGTGCCAGCAGCTTTGAGAACCAAGAGACCCAGTACTTC; CDR3aa: CASSFENQETQYF
len: 15; d_gene: .; v_gene: TRBV12-3/TRBV12-4; j_gene: TRBJ2-7; abundance: .; CDR3nt: TGTGCCAGCAGTTTCTCCGGTGGCAATACCTACGAGCAGTACTTC; CDR3aa: CASSFSGGNTYEQYF
len: 13; d_gene: .; v_gene: TRBV5-1; j_gene: TRBJ2-1; abundance: many; CDR3nt: TGCGCCAGCAGCTTGGACGGGTACAATGAGCAGTTCTTC; CDR3aa: CASSLDGYNEQFF
len: 16; d_gene: .; v_gene: TRBV11-2; j_gene: TRBJ1-2; abundance: .; CDR3nt: TGTGCCAGCAGCTTAGGAGGAGAGCTCTCCAACTATGGCTACACCTTC; CDR3aa: CASSLGGELSNYGYTF
len: 14; d_gene: .; v_gene: TRBV4-2; j_gene: TRBJ2-5; abundance: .; CDR3nt: TGTGCCAGCAGCCAAGCCGACGGCCAGGAGACCCAGTACTTC; CDR3aa: CASSQADGQETQYF
len: 14; d_gene: .; v_gene: TRBV24-1; j_gene: TRBJ2-2; abundance: many; CDR3nt: TGTGCCACCAGTGACCACGACAGGACCGGGGAGCTGTTTTTT; CDR3aa: CATSDHDRTGELFF
len: 14; d_gene: TRBD2; v_gene: TRBV9; j_gene: TRBJ2-3; abundance: few; CDR3nt: TGTGCCAGCAGCGTCGGGGGGGATGCCGATACGCAGTATTTT; CDR3aa: CASSVGGDADTQYF
len: 16; d_gene: .; v_gene: TRBV5-1; j_gene: TRBJ2-5; abundance: few; CDR3nt: TGCGCCAGCAGCTTGGGGTTACAAGGTTCGTCGGGGACCCAGTACTTC; CDR3aa: CASSLGLQGSSGTQYF
len: 16; d_gene: TRBD2; v_gene: TRBV7-6; j_gene: TRBJ2-1; abundance: many; CDR3nt: TGTGCCAGCAGCCACGGGGGGGCCGGCTCCTACAATGAGCAGTTCTTC; CDR3aa: CASSHGGAGSYNEQFF
len: 16; d_gene: TRBD2; v_gene: TRBV12-3/TRBV12-4; j_gene: TRBJ2-3; abundance: .; CDR3nt: TGTGCCAGCAGTCCACGACTAGCGGCTAGCACAGATACGCAGTATTTT; CDR3aa: CASSPRLAASTDTQYF
len: 14; d_gene: .; v_gene: TRBV9; j_gene: TRBJ2-5; abundance: few; CDR3nt: TGTGCCAGCAGCGTAGTTGGTGCAGCAGAGACCCAGTACTTC; CDR3aa: CASSVVGAAETQYF
len: 14; d_gene: TRBD1; v_gene: TRBV20-1; j_gene: TRBJ1-5; abundance: few; CDR3nt: TGCAGTGCTAGAGGGGGGACAGTCCATCAGCCCCAGCATTTT; CDR3aa: CSARGGTVHQPQHF
len: 14; d_gene: .; v_gene: TRBV5-1; j_gene: TRBJ1-4; abundance: .; CDR3nt: TGCGCCAGCAGTTGGTCAGGGTCTAATGAAAAACTGTTTTTT; CDR3aa: CASSWSGSNEKLFF
len: 13; d_gene: .; v_gene: TRBV7-8; j_gene: TRBJ2-5; abundance: few; CDR3nt: TGTGCCAGCAGCTTATTGGGGGGTGAGACCCAGTACTTC; CDR3aa: CASSLLGGETQYF
len: 15; d_gene: .; v_gene: TRBV5-1; j_gene: TRBJ2-3; abundance: many; CDR3nt: TGCGCCAGCAGCTTGGAGGCGGCTAGCACAGATACGCAGTATTTT; CDR3aa: CASSLEAASTDTQYF